This TCR beta chain emerged from a study of breast tumors, draining lymph nodes, adjacent tissues. Study conclusions and caveats: Findings are consistent with lymph node origin and intratumoral expansion of most tumor T cells.

V was pared by 7 bases and J by 5 bases, with 24 bases between. Germline CDR1 SGHDT, CDR2 YYEEEE. The CDR3 runs 16 residues. TCRdb analysed the multiplex PCR reads with MiXCR anew, one entry per CDR3 protein. The sample includes approximately 230,000 distinct CDR3 sequences, about 34% of them seen just once. In this sample, this clonotype turned up many times. The antigen remains undetermined. Samples came from axillary lymph nodes draining the breast cancer. The source material was axillary lymph node tissue. This clonotype originated in a female donor with breast cancer. Some clones in this sample may be carry-over from other donors' samples. The genes are TRBV5-6 and TRBJ1-2; weak D call: TRBD1 (5 bases). This CDR3 reads CASYGLGASTWYGYTF. The CDR3 DNA reads TGTGCCAGCTACGGGCTAGGGGCATCAACTTGGTATGGCTACACCTTC. The variable domain in full, with the rest retrieved from reference TRBV5-6 and TRBJ1-2, is DAGVTQSPTHLIKTRGQQVTLRCSPKSGHDTVSWYQQALGQGPQFIFQYYEEEERQRGNFPDRFSGHQFPNYSSELNVNALLLGDSALYLCASYGLGASTWYGYTFGSGTRLTVV.